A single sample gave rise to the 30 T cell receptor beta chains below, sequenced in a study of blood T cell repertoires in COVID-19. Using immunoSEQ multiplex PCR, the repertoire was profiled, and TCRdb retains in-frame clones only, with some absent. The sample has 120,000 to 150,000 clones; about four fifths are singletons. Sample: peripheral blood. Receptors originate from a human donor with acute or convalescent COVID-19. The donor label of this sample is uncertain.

The CDR3 region has the DNA TGTGCCAGTAGTATAGGGACACGAAGCAATCAGCCCCAGCATTTT. Its protein is CASSIGTRSNQPQHF. The chain uses TRBV19 and TRBJ1-5, with D maybe TRBD1 (5 bases). This CDR3 contains 15 residues. The V gene's germline CDR1 is LNHDA and CDR2 SQIVND (reference sequence). Trimming removed 1 base at V and 1 base at J, with 8 bases between.

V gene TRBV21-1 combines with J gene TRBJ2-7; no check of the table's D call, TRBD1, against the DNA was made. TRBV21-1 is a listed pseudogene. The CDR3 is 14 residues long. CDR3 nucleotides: TGTGCCAGCAGCAAAGACAGGGTAGGAAACGAGCAGTACGTC. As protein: CASSKDRVGNEQYV.

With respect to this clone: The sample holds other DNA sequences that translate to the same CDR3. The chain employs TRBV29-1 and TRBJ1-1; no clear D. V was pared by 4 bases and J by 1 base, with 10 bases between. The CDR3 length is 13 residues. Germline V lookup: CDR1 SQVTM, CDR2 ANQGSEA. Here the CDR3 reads CSVAGTRNTEAFF. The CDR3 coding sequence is TGCAGCGTTGCAGGCACAAGGAACACTGAAGCTTTCTTT.

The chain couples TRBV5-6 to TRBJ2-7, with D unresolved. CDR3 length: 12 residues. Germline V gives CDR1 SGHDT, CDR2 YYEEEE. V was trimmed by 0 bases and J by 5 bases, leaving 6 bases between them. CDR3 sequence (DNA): TGTGCCAGCAGCTTGGGGCTCCACGAGCAGTACTTC. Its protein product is CASSLGLHEQYF. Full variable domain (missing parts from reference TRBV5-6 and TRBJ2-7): DAGVTQSPTHLIKTRGQQVTLRCSPKSGHDTVSWYQQALGQGPQFIFQYYEEEERQRGNFPDRFSGHQFPNYSSELNVNALLLGDSALYLCASSLGLHEQYFGPGTRLTVT.

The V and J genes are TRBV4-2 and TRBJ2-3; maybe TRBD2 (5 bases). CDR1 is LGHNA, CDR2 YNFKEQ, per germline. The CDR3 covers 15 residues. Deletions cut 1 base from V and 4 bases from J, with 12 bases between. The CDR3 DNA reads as TGTGCCAGCAGCCAAGCCGAGGGTCAGGCAGATACGCAGTATTTT. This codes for CASSQAEGQADTQYF.

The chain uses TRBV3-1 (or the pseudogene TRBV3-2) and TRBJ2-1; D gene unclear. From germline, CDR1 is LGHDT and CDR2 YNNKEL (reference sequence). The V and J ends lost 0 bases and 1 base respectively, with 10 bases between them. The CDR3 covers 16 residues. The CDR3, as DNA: TGTGCCAGCAGCCAAGATCTTACGGGTTCCTACAATGAGCAGTTCTTC. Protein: CASSQDLTGSYNEQFF.

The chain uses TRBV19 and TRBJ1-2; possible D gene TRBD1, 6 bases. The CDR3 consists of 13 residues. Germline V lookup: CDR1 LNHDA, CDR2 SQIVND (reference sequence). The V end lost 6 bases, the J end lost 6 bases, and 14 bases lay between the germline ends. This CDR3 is CASSTGIKHGYTF. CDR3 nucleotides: TGTGCCAGTAGCACAGGGATTAAACATGGCTACACCTTC.

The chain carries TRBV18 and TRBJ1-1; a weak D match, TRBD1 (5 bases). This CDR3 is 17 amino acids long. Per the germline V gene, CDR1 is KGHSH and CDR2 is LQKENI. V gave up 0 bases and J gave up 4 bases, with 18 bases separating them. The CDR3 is CASSPPRNPRRGTEAFF. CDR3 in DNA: TGTGCCAGCTCACCACCGCGAAATCCTAGAAGGGGCACTGAAGCTTTCTTT.

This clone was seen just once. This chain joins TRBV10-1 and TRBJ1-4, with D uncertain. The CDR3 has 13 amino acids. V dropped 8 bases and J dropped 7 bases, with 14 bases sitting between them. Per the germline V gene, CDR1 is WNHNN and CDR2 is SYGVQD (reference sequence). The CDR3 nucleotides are TGCGCCAGCTCGGTTACCTCAGGTGAAAAACTGTTTTTT. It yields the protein CASSVTSGEKLFF.

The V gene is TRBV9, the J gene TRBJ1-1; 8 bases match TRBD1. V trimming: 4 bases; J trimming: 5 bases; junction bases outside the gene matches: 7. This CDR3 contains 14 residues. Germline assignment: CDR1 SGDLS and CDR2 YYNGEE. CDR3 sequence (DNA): TGTGCCAGCAGCTTAGACAGGGGAGAGACTGAAGCTTTCTTT. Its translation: CASSLDRGETEAFF.

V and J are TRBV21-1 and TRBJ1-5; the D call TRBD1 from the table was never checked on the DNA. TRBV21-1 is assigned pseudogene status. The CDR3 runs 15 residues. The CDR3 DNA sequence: TGTGCCCCCCCAGGAAGGTTTTATAGCAATCAGCCCCAGCATTTT. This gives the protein CAPPGRFYSNQPQHF.

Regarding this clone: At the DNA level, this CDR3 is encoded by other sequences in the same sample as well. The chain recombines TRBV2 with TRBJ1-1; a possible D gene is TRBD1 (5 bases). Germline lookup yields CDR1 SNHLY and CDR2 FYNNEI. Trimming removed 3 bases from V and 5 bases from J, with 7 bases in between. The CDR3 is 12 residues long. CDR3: CASSDGGTEAFF. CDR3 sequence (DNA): TGTGCCAGCAGTGACGGGGGGACTGAAGCTTTCTTT.

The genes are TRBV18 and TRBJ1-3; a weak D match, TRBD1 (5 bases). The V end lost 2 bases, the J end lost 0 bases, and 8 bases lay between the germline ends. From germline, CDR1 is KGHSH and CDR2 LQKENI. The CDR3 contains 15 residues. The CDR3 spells CASSPRQSSGNTIYF. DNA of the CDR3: TGTGCCAGCTCACCAAGACAGTCCTCTGGAAACACCATATATTTT.

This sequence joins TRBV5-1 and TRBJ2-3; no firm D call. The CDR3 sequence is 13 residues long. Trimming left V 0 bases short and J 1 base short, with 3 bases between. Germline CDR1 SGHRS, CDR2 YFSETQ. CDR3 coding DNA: TGCGCCAGCAGCTTGGGCGGCACAGATACGCAGTATTTT. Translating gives CASSLGGTDTQYF.

Here the CDR3 DNA reads TGTGCCAGCAGTTTATCGGGTCAGAGGCAAGAGACCCAGTACTTC. It translates to CASSLSGQRQETQYF. This rearrangement joins TRBV27 to TRBJ2-5; unclear D gene. The germline V gene has CDR1 MNHEY and CDR2 SMNVEV (reference sequence). CDR3 length: 15 amino acids. Trimming removed 0 bases from V and 2 bases from J, with 10 bases in between.

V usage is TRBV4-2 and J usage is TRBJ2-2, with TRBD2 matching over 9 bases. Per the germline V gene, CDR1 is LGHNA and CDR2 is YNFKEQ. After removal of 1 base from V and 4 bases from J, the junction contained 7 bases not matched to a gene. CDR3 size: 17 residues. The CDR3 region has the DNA TGTGCCAGCAGCCAAGGAATAGCGGGAGCCGTCACCGGGGAGCTGTTTTTT. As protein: CASSQGIAGAVTGELFF.

The CDR3 DNA follows: TGTGCCAGTAGCGATATTGGTTTTCTCCGGGACAATGAGCAGTTCTTC. Protein product: CASSDIGFLRDNEQFF. The J gene is TRBJ2-1, the V gene TRBV19; D unresolved. This CDR3 has 16 amino acids. The ends were cut back, 6 bases at V and 5 bases at J, with 20 bases in the middle. The germline V gene encodes CDR1 LNHDA and CDR2 SQIVND (reference sequence).

The CDR3 spells CASSATGTPPRPLHF. DNA of the CDR3: TGCGCCAGCAGCGCGACCGGGACTCCCCCCCGACCCCTCCACTTT. The chain combines TRBV5-1 with TRBJ1-6; D may be TRBD1 (5 bases). Trimming shortened V by 4 bases and J by 12 bases, and 20 bases separated the two germline ends. CDR1 is SGHRS, CDR2 YFSETQ, per germline. This CDR3 contains 15 residues.

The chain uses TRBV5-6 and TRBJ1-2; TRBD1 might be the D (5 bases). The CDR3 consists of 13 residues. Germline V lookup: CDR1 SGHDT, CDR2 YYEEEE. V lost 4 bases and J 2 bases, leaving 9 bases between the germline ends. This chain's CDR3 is CASSRGGNYGYTF. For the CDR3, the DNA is TGTGCCAGCAGCAGGGGAGGGAACTATGGCTACACCTTC.

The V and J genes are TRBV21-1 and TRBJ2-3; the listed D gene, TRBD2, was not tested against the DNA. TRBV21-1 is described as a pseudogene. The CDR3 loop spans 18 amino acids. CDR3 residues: CASSKIDAAQEFTDTQYF. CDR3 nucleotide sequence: TGTGCCAGCAGCAAAATTGATGCGGCCCAAGAATTCACAGATACGCAGTATTTT.

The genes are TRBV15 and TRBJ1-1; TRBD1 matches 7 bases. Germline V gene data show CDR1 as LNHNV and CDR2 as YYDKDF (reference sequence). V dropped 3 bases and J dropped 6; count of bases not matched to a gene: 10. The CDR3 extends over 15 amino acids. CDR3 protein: CATSSRTGGSSEAFF. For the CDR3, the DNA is TGTGCCACCAGCAGTAGGACAGGAGGAAGCTCTGAAGCTTTCTTT. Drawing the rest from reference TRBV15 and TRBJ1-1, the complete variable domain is DAMVIQNPRYQVTQFGKPVTLSCSQTLNHNVMYWYQQKSSQAPKLLFHYYDKDFNNEADTPDNFQSRRPNTSFCFLDIRSPGLGDTAMYLCATSSRTGGSSEAFFGQGTRLTVV.

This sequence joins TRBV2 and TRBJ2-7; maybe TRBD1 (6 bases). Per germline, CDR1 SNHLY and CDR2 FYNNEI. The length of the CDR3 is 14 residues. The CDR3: CASREPGHLTEKYV. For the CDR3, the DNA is TGTGCCAGCAGAGAACCGGGACACCTTACCGAGAAGTACGTC.

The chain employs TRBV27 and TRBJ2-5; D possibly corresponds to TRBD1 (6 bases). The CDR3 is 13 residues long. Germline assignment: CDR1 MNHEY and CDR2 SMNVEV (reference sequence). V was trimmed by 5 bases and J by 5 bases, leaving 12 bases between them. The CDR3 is CASSTGFQETQYF. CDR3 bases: TGTGCCAGCAGTACAGGGTTTCAGGAGACCCAGTACTTC.

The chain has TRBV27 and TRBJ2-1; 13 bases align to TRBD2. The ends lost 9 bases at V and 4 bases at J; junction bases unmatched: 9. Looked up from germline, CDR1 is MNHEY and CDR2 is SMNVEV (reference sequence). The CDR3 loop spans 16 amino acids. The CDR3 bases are TGTGCCAGTAAAGGACTAGCGGGGGTGGCTTACAATGAGCAGTTCTTC. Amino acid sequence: CASKGLAGVAYNEQFF.

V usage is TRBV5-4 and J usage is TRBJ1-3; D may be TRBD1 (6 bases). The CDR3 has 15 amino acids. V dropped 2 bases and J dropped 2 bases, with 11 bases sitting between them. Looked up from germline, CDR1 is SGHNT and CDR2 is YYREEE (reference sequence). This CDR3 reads CASSFGGGPGNTIYF. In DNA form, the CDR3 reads TGTGCCAGCAGCTTCGGGGGGGGGCCTGGAAACACCATATATTTT.

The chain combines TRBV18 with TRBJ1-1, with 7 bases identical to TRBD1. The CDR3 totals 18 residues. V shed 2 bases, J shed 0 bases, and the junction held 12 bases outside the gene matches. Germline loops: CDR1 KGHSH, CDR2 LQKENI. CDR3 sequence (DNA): TGTGCCAGCTCACCAAATCGTGACAGGGCCCTCATGAACACTGAAGCTTTCTTT. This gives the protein CASSPNRDRALMNTEAFF.

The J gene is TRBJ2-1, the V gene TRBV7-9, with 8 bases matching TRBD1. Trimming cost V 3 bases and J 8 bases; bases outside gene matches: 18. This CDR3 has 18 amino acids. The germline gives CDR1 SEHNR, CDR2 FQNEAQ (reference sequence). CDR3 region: CASSFPRTGQAMVYEQFF. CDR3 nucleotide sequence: TGTGCCAGCAGCTTTCCCCGGACGGGACAGGCGATGGTATATGAGCAGTTCTTC.

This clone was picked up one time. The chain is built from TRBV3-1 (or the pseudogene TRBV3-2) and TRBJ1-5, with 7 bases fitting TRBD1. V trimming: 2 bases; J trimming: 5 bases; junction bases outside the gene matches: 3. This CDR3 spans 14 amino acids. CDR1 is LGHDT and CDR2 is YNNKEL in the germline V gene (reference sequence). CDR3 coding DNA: TGTGCCAGCAGCCAATGGCAGGGGGATCAGCCCCAGCATTTT. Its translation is CASSQWQGDQPQHF.

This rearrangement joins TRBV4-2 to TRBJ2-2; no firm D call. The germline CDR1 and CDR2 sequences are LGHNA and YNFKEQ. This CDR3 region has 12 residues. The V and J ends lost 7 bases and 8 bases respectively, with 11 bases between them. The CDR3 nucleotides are TGTGCCAGCACCACCCCTAGAGGGGAGCTGTTTTTT. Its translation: CASTTPRGELFF.

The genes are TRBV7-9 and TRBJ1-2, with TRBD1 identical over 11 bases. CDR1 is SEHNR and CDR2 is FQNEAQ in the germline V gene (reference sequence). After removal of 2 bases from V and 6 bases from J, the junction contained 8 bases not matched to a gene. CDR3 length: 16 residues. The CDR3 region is CASSLLLDRGQDGYTF. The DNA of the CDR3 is TGTGCCAGCAGCTTACTTCTGGACAGGGGGCAGGATGGCTACACCTTC.